This T cell receptor (beta chain) originates from a study of shared clonotypes between healthy human individuals. Investigators spread the genomic DNA of each subset evenly over several immunoSEQ plates. The data were produced by immunoSEQ multiplex PCR, yet TCRdb's version contains in-frame clones alone and is incomplete. The sample records more than 450,000 clones, about four fifths being singletons. All donors were Caucasian adults living in Nashville, Tennessee. This CDR3 is built from 16 residues. V shed 9 bases and J shed 3 bases, with 22 bases lying between them. Germline V gives CDR1 MRHNA, CDR2 SNTAGT.

The sample consisted of PBMCs. The source is a woman between 35 and 50 years old in good health. Some clones in this sample may be carry-over from other donors' samples. J is TRBJ2-3 and V is TRBV6-4; tentative D call: TRBD1 (6 bases). The DNA for the CDR3 is TGTGCCAGACAAGGTAACCTAGGGGGAAGGACAGATACGCAGTATTTT. This codes for CARQGNLGGRTDTQYF.